Below, 19 T cell receptor beta chains from the same sample are listed, as sequenced in a study of chemoradiotherapy in HPV16-positive cancers. The method was immunoSEQ multiplex PCR; TCRdb's version includes in-frame clones alone and lacks a portion of them. Of some 12,000 clones listed, 77% are singletons. Sampling was performed from a patient who underwent chemoradiotherapy. The receptor set was obtained from a human donor with HPV-associated anogenital cancer.

The gene calls are TRBV2 and TRBJ2-7; maybe TRBD2 (7 bases). The CDR3 loop spans 16 amino acids. V was cut by 1 base and J by 1 base, with 14 bases left in between. Germline CDR1 and CDR2: SNHLY and FYNNEI. DNA for the CDR3: TGTGCCAGCAGTGAAGAAAGGACAGCGGGATCCTACGAGCAGTACTTC. This encodes CASSEERTAGSYEQYF. The whole variable domain, filled in from reference TRBV2 and TRBJ2-7, reads EPEVTQTPSHQVTQMGQEVILRCVPISNHLYFYWYRQILGQKVEFLVSFYNNEISEKSEIFDDQFSVERPDGSNFTLKIRSTKLEDSAMYFCASSEERTAGSYEQYFGPGTRLTVT.

A single count supports this clone. The chain uses TRBV20-1 and TRBJ1-1, with no clear D. The V gene's germline CDR1 is DFQATT and CDR2 SNEGSKA (reference sequence). This CDR3 is built from 11 residues. V gave up 6 bases and J gave up 7 bases, with 12 bases separating them. CDR3 protein: CSAPAQVEAFF. CDR3 coding DNA: TGCAGTGCCCCGGCCCAAGTTGAAGCTTTCTTT.

This sequence joins TRBV20-1 and TRBJ2-5; the D gene is possibly TRBD1 (6 bases). This CDR3 has 11 residues. Germline lookup yields CDR1 DFQATT and CDR2 SNEGSKA (reference sequence). V was pared by 4 bases and J by 5 bases, with 8 bases between. The CDR3 nucleotides are TGCAGTGCTAAGGGGGTCGAGACCCAGTACTTC. It codes for CSAKGVETQYF.

This clone was recorded a few times. The J gene is TRBJ2-1, the V gene TRBV19; D gene ambiguous. V was trimmed by 4 bases and J by 4 bases, leaving 8 bases between them. The V gene's germline CDR1 is LNHDA and CDR2 SQIVND (reference sequence). The CDR3 has 13 amino acids. In DNA, the CDR3 is TGTGCCAGTAGTAGTACAGAGTACAATGAGCAGTTCTTC. Its translation is CASSSTEYNEQFF.

The table lists this clone with a few counts. This rearrangement joins TRBV12-5 to TRBJ2-7, with unresolved D. Germline V gives CDR1 LGHNT, CDR2 FRNRAP. The CDR3 is made up of 13 amino acids. The V and J ends lost 3 bases and 2 bases respectively, with 8 bases between them. The CDR3 reads CASGFEAPYEQYF. DNA for the CDR3: TGTGCTAGTGGTTTTGAGGCACCCTACGAGCAGTACTTC. Full variable domain (missing parts from reference TRBV12-5 and TRBJ2-7): DARVTQTPRHKVTEMGQEVTMRCQPILGHNTVFWYRQTMMQGLELLAYFRNRAPLDDSGMPKDRFSAEMPDATLATLKIQPSEPRDSAVYFCASGFEAPYEQYFGPGTRLTVT.

The chain employs TRBV6-5 and TRBJ2-1; the match to TRBD1 covers 10 bases. The V segment lost 6 bases and the J segment 6 bases; nucleotides outside the gene matches: 8. The CDR3 spans 15 residues. CDR1 MNHEY and CDR2 SVGAGI come from the germline V gene. The chain's CDR3 is CASRPGQGRGNEQFF. The CDR3, as DNA: TGTGCCAGCAGACCGGGACAGGGGAGGGGCAATGAGCAGTTCTTC.

The chain employs TRBV7-2 and TRBJ2-1; no definite D call. CDR1 and CDR2 from the germline V gene are SGHTA and FQGNSA. The length of the CDR3 is 16 residues. Trimming removed 5 bases at V and 0 bases at J, with 14 bases between. CDR3 sequence reads: CASSLRASSSYNEQFF. CDR3 coding DNA: TGTGCCAGCAGCCTACGGGCGTCCAGCTCCTACAATGAGCAGTTCTTC.

This chain connects TRBV11-2 to TRBJ1-1, with 8 positions matching TRBD1. Germline CDR1 SGHAT, CDR2 FQNNGV. The CDR3 loop spans 11 amino acids. The junction had 4 bases not matched to a gene; V was cut back by 5 bases and J by 11 bases. The CDR3 reads CASSRTGGAFF. DNA of the CDR3: TGTGCCAGCAGCCGCACAGGGGGTGCTTTCTTT.

The rearrangement joins TRBV19 to TRBJ2-1; 9 bases agree with TRBD2. This CDR3 has 16 amino acids. Germline V gene lookup returns CDR1 LNHDA and CDR2 SQIVND (reference sequence). Germline trimming cut 5 bases from V and 9 bases from J; bases unmatched to any gene: 14. The CDR3 DNA reads as TGTGCCAGTAGTTGGCAACTGGCGGGAGGGCTAGGTGAGCAGTTCTTC. Translation gives CASSWQLAGGLGEQFF.

This clone was observed a single time. The genes are TRBV21-1 and TRBJ1-1; TRBD1 is the table's D call and was not checked against the DNA. TRBV21-1 is annotated as a pseudogene. CDR3 length: 12 amino acids. CDR3 residues: CASSKVGAVAFF. The DNA of the CDR3 is TGTGCCAGCAGCAAAGTGGGGGCGGTGGCTTTCTTT.

The genes are TRBV7-2 and TRBJ1-4, with TRBD1 as a possible D gene (5 bases). The CDR3 extends over 15 amino acids. The V gene lost 3 bases and the J gene lost 0 bases, with 8 bases spanning the gap. Germline V gene lookup returns CDR1 SGHTA and CDR2 FQGNSA. The CDR3 bases are TGTGCCAGCAGCTTGACAGTTGCAACTAATGAAAAACTGTTTTTT. This translates into CASSLTVATNEKLFF.

This rearrangement joins TRBV7-9 to TRBJ1-2; no clear D gene. V dropped 4 bases and J dropped 8 bases, with 20 bases sitting between them. Germline CDR1 and CDR2: SEHNR and FQNEAQ (reference sequence). The CDR3 contains 15 residues. CDR3 loop: CASSSSGRHYGGYTF. As DNA, the CDR3 is TGTGCCAGCAGCTCGTCGGGAAGGCACTATGGCGGCTACACCTTC.

This chain uses TRBV28 with TRBJ2-5; D perhaps matches TRBD2 (6 bases). The V and J ends lost 6 bases and 1 base respectively, with 12 bases between them. Germline V lookup: CDR1 MDHEN, CDR2 SYDVKM. This CDR3 has 14 residues. The CDR3 spells CASRLRETQETQYF. CDR3 bases: TGTGCCAGCAGGTTGCGGGAAACCCAAGAGACCCAGTACTTC.

This clone came up a few times. This sequence joins TRBV7-9 and TRBJ1-2; D unresolved. The CDR3 spans 13 residues. V lost 5 bases, J lost 8 bases, and 15 bases lay in between. Per the germline V gene, CDR1 is SEHNR and CDR2 is FQNEAQ (reference sequence). The CDR3 region is CASSPPSHPGYTF. CDR3 bases: TGTGCCAGCAGCCCCCCCTCGCATCCCGGCTACACCTTC.

This chain joins TRBV5-4 and TRBJ2-1; TRBD2 agrees at 12 bases. The V gene's germline CDR1 is SGHNT and CDR2 YYREEE (reference sequence). J lost 7 bases, V lost 4 bases, and 6 bases had no gene match. This CDR3 comprises 15 residues. CDR3 DNA: TGTGCCAGCAGCCAAGGGACTAGCGGGCGGAATGAGCAGTTCTTC. It codes for CASSQGTSGRNEQFF.

This clone was detected only once. The chain links TRBV4-1 to TRBJ2-2; TRBD1 aligns across 11 bases. The germline V gene has CDR1 MGHRA and CDR2 YSYEKL. The CDR3 runs 21 residues. V gave up 2 bases and J gave up 0 bases; unmatched junction bases: 14. The CDR3 here is CASSQSARTGGADTNTGELFF. CDR3 coding DNA: TGCGCCAGCAGCCAATCTGCCAGGACAGGGGGCGCCGACACGAACACCGGGGAGCTGTTTTTT.

This chain joins TRBV7-9 and TRBJ2-7, with 10 bases fitting TRBD2. J gave up 4 bases and V 6 bases, and 12 bases lay outside the gene matches. The CDR3 contains 16 residues. CDR1 and CDR2 (germline): SEHNR, FQNEAQ (reference sequence). The CDR3: CASREGRLAGVYEQYF. CDR3 bases: TGTGCCAGCAGGGAGGGTCGCCTAGCGGGAGTGTACGAGCAGTACTTC.

This clone was seen only a few times. Sequence at one end of the junction differs from germline and may be a read error. The rearrangement links TRBV7-7 to TRBJ2-7; 9 bases match TRBD1. The CDR3 covers 14 residues. Germline V gene data show CDR1 as SSHAT and CDR2 as FNYEAQ (reference sequence). The CDR3 DNA is TGTGCTAGCAGCTCGGGACAGGGCGGGAACGAGCAGTACTTC. It specifies CASSSGQGGNEQYF.

This chain joins TRBV4-1 and TRBJ1-1; no clear D gene. The germline V and J ends were trimmed by 1 base and 4 bases, with 7 bases remaining between them. The CDR3 contains 13 residues. CDR1 is MGHRA and CDR2 is YSYEKL in the germline V gene. CDR3 region: CASSQGRTTEAFF. The CDR3 coding sequence is TGCGCCAGCAGCCAAGGCAGGACCACTGAAGCTTTCTTT.